A selection of T cell receptor beta chains follows, all from one sample in a study of cytomegalovirus exposure and HLA in healthy donors. The table came from immunoSEQ multiplex PCR; TCRdb's copy has only in-frame clones and leaves some out. The repertoire consists of some 65,000 clones, with roughly 70% occurring once and the leading ten covering approximately 11%. The sequenced material came from PBMCs. These receptors all come from a woman aged 25-40 years in good health and CMV-seronegative. Each CDR3 is given with its conserved first and last residue. A D gene is named only where the DNA matches it firmly. Not every row has a clone size; where given, it reads once, few, many or a size class.

>-|TRBV7-9|-|TRBJ1-1
CASSFSTEAFF
TGTGCCAGCAGCTTCAGCACTGAAGCTTTCTTT
>TRBD1|TRBV28|few|TRBJ1-1
CASSLPPNRGKAFF
TGTGCCAGCAGTTTACCCCCCAACAGGGGAAAAGCTTTCTTT
>TRBD1|TRBV27|-|TRBJ1-2
CARTWTGRSDYGYTF
TGTGCCAGAACGTGGACAGGGAGGTCGGACTATGGCTACACCTTC
>-|TRBV9|-|TRBJ1-1
CASSGGRGHTEAFF
TGTGCCAGCAGCGGTGGCAGGGGACACACTGAAGCTTTCTTT
>TRBD1|TRBV6-4|-|TRBJ1-2
CASSDSSRAGGFYGYTF
TGTGCCAGCAGTGACTCGAGTCGGGCAGGGGGCTTCTATGGCTACACCTTC
>-|TRBV29-1|-|TRBJ2-7
CSAGQTFYEQYF
TGCAGCGCTGGACAGACTTTCTACGAGCAGTACTTC
>-|TRBV5-1|-|TRBJ1-5
CASSLVELNSNQPQHF
TGCGCCAGCAGCTTGGTGGAGTTGAATAGCAATCAGCCCCAGCATTTT
>-|TRBV7-2|-|TRBJ2-5
CASSPMRTQETQYF
TGTGCCAGCAGCCCAATGAGGACACAAGAGACCCAGTACTTC
>-|TRBV27|-|TRBJ1-1
CASSIIRGFTEAFF
TGTGCCAGCAGTATAATCAGGGGATTCACTGAAGCTTTCTTT
>TRBD2|TRBV30|-|TRBJ2-2
CAWSSKRGGQSGELFF
TGTGCCTGGAGCTCGAAGCGGGGGGGCCAGTCCGGGGAGCTGTTTTTT
>-|TRBV6-5|-|TRBJ2-2
CASSLAGRTGELFF
TGTGCCAGCAGTTTAGCAGGGAGGACCGGGGAGCTGTTTTTT
>TRBD1|TRBV7-6|-|TRBJ1-2
CASSWDRDYGYTF
TGTGCCAGCAGCTGGGACAGGGACTATGGCTACACCTTC
>-|TRBV19|-|TRBJ2-2
CASSPPWTTNTGELFF
TGTGCCAGTAGTCCTCCCTGGACAACGAACACCGGGGAGCTGTTTTTT
>-|TRBV28|-|TRBJ1-1
CASRPPQGSTEAFF
TGTGCCAGCAGACCTCCACAGGGTTCCACTGAAGCTTTCTTT
>-|TRBV2|-|TRBJ2-2
CASSDQGRGGAGTGELFF
TGTGCCAGCAGTGACCAAGGGAGGGGGGGAGCAGGCACCGGGGAGCTGTTTTTT
>TRBD2|TRBV19|-|TRBJ2-7
CASSSRTSGRSSYEQYF
TGTGCCAGTAGTTCACGGACTAGCGGGCGTAGCTCCTACGAGCAGTACTTC
>-|TRBV9|-|TRBJ1-6
CASSVSDSSYNSPLHF
TGTGCCAGCAGCGTTTCAGACAGCTCCTATAATTCACCCCTCCACTTT
>-|TRBV30|-|TRBJ2-1
CAWRNRGALRNNEQFF
TGTGCCTGGAGAAATCGGGGGGCGCTTCGGAACAATGAGCAGTTCTTC
>-|TRBV28|-|TRBJ2-1
CATRSREAGSYNEQFF
TGTGCCACCCGTAGCAGAGAGGCGGGGTCTTACAATGAGCAGTTCTTC
>-|TRBV2|-|TRBJ1-1
CASKSGEGTEAFF
TGTGCCAGCAAGTCGGGGGAGGGCACTGAAGCTTTCTTT
>TRBD1|TRBV5-1|-|TRBJ1-2
CASSLGQGAGGYTF
TGCGCCAGCAGCTTAGGGCAGGGGGCCGGTGGCTACACCTTC
>-|TRBV6-6|few|TRBJ1-3
CASSFRDIVSGNTIYF
TGTGCCAGCAGTTTCCGGGATATCGTCTCTGGAAACACCATATATTTT
>TRBD1|TRBV6-1|-|TRBJ1-2
CASIPFRGSYGYTF
TGTGCCAGCATTCCTTTCAGGGGGAGCTATGGCTACACCTTC
>TRBD2|TRBV27|-|TRBJ2-5
CASRILAGEETQYF
TGTGCCAGCAGGATACTAGCGGGGGAAGAGACCCAGTACTTC